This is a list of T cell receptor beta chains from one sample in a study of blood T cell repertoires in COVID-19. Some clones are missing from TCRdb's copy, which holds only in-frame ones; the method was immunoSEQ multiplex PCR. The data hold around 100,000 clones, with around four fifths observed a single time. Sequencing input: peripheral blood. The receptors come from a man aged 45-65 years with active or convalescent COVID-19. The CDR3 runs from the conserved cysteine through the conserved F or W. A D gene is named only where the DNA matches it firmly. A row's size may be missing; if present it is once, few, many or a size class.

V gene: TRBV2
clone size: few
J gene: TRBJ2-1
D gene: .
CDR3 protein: CASSADRSRNEQFF
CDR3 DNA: TGTGCCAGCAGTGCTGACAGGTCAAGGAATGAGCAGTTCTTC

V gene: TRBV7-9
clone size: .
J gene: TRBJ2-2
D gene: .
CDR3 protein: CASSLGAASVGELFF
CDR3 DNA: TGTGCCAGCAGCTTGGGGGCGGCGTCGGTCGGGGAGCTGTTTTTT

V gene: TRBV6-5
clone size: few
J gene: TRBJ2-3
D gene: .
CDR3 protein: CASNGLATDTQYF
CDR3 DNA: TGTGCCAGCAATGGGCTAGCGACGGATACGCAGTATTTT

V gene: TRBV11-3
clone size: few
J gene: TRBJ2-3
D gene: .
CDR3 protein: CASSSPADTQYF
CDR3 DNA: TGTGCCAGCAGCTCCCCAGCAGATACGCAGTATTTT

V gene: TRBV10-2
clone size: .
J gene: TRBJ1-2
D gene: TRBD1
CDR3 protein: CASSPDRGGDGYTF
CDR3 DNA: TGCGCCAGCAGTCCGGACAGGGGGGGTGATGGCTACACCTTC

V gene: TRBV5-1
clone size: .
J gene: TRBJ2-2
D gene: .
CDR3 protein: CASSLDGSGVPGELFF
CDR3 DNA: TGCGCCAGCAGCTTGGACGGGTCAGGGGTTCCCGGGGAGCTGTTTTTT

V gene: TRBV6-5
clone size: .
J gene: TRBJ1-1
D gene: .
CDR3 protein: CASSYSKGSQAFF
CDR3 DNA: TGTGCCAGCAGTTACTCTAAGGGGTCACAAGCTTTCTTT

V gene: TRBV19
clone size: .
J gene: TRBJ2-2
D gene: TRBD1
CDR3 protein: CATKTGRGTGELFF
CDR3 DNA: TGTGCCACCAAGACAGGGCGCGGCACCGGGGAGCTGTTTTTT

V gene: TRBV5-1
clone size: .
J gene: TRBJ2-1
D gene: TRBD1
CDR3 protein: CASSWTGTGDINEQFF
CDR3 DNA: TGCGCCAGCAGCTGGACCGGGACAGGGGATATCAATGAGCAGTTCTTC

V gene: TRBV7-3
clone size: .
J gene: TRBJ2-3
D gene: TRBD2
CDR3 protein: CASSPGGWEAVTQYF
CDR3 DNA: TGTGCCAGCAGCCCCGGGGGGTGGGAAGCAGTTACGCAGTATTTT

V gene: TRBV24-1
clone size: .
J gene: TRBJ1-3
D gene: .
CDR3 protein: CATSDRSGGNTIYF
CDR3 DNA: TGTGCCACCAGTGACCGGTCCGGTGGAAACACCATATATTTT

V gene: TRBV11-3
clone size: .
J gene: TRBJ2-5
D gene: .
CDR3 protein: CASSPEGSLGQYF
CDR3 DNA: TGTGCCAGCAGCCCGGAAGGGTCACTAGGCCAGTACTTC

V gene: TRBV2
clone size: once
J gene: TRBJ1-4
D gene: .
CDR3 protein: CASSGAVARDEKLFF
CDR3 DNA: TGTGCCAGCAGTGGCGCTGTCGCCAGGGATGAAAAACTGTTTTTT

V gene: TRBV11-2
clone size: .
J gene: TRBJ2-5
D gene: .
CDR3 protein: CASSPFGETQYF
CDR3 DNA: TGTGCCAGCAGCCCCTTCGGAGAGACCCAGTACTTC

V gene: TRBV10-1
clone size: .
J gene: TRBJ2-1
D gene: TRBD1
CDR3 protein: CASSESGQGVDEQFF
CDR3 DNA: TGCGCCAGCAGTGAGTCTGGACAGGGGGTCGATGAGCAGTTCTTC

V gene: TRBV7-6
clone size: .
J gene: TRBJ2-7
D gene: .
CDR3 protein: CASSSLGREQYF
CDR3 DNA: TGTGCCAGCAGCTCCCTGGGGCGGGAGCAGTACTTC

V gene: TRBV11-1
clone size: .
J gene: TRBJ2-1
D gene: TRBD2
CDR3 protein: CASGGLAGGPSRFF
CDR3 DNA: TGTGCCAGCGGAGGACTAGCGGGAGGGCCGAGTCGGTTCTTC

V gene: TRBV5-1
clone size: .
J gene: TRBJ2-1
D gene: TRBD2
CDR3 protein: CASYTGTSGTEQFF
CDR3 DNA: TGCGCCAGTTATACCGGGACTAGCGGGACTGAGCAGTTCTTC

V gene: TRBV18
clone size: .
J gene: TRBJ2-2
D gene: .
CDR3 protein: CASSRKTATGELFF
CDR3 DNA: TGTGCCAGCTCACGAAAGACAGCCACCGGGGAGCTGTTTTTT

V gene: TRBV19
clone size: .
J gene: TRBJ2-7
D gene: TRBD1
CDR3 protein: CASSIGSGTVYEQYF
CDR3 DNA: TGTGCCAGTAGTATAGGTTCGGGGACAGTCTACGAGCAGTACTTC

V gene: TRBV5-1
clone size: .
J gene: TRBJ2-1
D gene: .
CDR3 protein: CASSTTGTLDNEQFF
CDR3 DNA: TGCGCCAGCAGCACCACAGGGACCCTTGACAATGAGCAGTTCTTC

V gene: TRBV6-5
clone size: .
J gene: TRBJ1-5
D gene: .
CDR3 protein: CASRASQPQHF
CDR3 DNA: TGTGCCAGCAGGGCTTCACAGCCCCAGCATTTT

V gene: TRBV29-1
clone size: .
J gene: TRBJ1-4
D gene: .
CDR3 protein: CSANREPNEKLFF
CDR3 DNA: TGCAGCGCCAACAGGGAACCTAATGAAAAACTGTTTTTT

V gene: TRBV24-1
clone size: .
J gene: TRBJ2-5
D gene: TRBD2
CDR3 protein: CATSETSGNQETQYF
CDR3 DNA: TGTGCCACCAGTGAAACTAGCGGGAACCAAGAGACCCAGTACTTC

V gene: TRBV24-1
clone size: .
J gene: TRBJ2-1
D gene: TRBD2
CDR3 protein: CATSDGGAAYNEQFF
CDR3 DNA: TGTGCCACCAGTGACGGGGGGGCAGCCTACAATGAGCAGTTCTTC

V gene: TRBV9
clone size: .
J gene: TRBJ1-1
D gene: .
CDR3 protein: CASSVDALNTEAFF
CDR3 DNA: TGTGCCAGCAGCGTAGATGCGCTGAACACTGAAGCTTTCTTT

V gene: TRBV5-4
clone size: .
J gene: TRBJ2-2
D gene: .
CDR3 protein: CASSLLARNTGELFF
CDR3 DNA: TGTGCCAGCAGCTTGTTAGCGCGGAACACCGGGGAGCTGTTTTTT

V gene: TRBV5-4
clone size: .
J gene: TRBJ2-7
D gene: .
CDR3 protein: CASSYKSGGSYEQYF
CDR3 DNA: TGTGCCAGCAGCTATAAGAGCGGTGGCTCCTACGAGCAGTACTTC

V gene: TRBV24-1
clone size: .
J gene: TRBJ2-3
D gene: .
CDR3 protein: CATSDLTVSTDTQYF
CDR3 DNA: TGTGCCACCAGTGATTTGACAGTTAGCACAGATACGCAGTATTTT

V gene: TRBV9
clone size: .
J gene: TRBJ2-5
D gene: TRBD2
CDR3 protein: CASSVAGGRDQETQYF
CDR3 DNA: TGTGCCAGCAGCGTAGCTGGCGGGAGGGACCAAGAGACCCAGTACTTC

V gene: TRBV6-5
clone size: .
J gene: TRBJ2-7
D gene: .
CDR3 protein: CASSRSTGTPYF
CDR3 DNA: TGTGCCAGCAGTCGTTCTACCGGGACACCTTACTTC

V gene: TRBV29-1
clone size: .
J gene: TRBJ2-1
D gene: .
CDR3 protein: CSVAPGTLNEQFF
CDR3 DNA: TGCAGCGTTGCCCCGGGTACCCTCAATGAGCAGTTCTTC

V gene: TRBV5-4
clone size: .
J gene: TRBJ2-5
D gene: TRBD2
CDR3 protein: CASSLTAGGGGETQYF
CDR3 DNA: TGTGCCAGCAGCTTGACGGCGGGAGGTGGAGGCGAGACCCAGTACTTC